The 26 T cell receptor beta chains given below trace back to one sample, sequenced in a study of T-cell reconstitution after alpha-beta-depleted transplantation in children. During its preparation, the TCRbeta library received unique molecular identifiers. Via MiXCR, TCRdb re-called the PCR reads, giving one row per CDR3 protein. The sample includes about 600,000 distinct CDR3 sequences, roughly a tenth of them seen just once. The specimen comprised PBMCs from the stem cell graft donor, sampled from the stem cell graft. These receptors were obtained from a human donor who donated a stem cell graft to a child with acute myeloid leukemia.

This clonotype was recorded at least ten times. The chain carries TRBV5-1 and TRBJ2-2; 7 bases map to TRBD2. This CDR3 comprises 14 residues. V dropped 9 bases and J dropped 3; count of bases not matched to a gene: 8. Germline CDR1 reads SGHRS; CDR2 reads YFSETQ. The CDR3 DNA is TGCGCCACGAAGCGGGAAGGAGACACCGGGGAGCTGTTTTTT. Its translation: CATKREGDTGELFF.

The chain uses TRBV4-1 and TRBJ2-1, with D possibly matching TRBD2 (6 bases). V was trimmed by 4 bases and J by 3 bases, leaving 10 bases between them. CDR1 is MGHRA and CDR2 is YSYEKL in the germline V gene. This CDR3 has 14 amino acids. The CDR3 loop reads CASSRLADYNEQFF. CDR3 coding DNA: TGCGCCAGCAGCCGGTTAGCGGACTACAATGAGCAGTTCTTC.

The V gene is TRBV5-1, the J gene TRBJ1-2, with a weak D call TRBD1 (6 bases). The CDR3 has 14 amino acids. The V gene's germline CDR1 is SGHRS and CDR2 YFSETQ. The germline V and J ends were trimmed by 2 bases and 2 bases, with 10 bases remaining between them. Here the CDR3 reads CASSFKGENYGYTF. CDR3 coding DNA: TGCGCCAGCAGCTTTAAGGGGGAGAACTATGGCTACACCTTC.

The chain links TRBV10-3 to TRBJ1-1; 7 bases line up with TRBD1. CDR1 is ENHRY and CDR2 is SYGVKD in the germline V gene. The junction had 9 bases not matched to a gene; V was cut back by 2 bases and J by 9 bases. The CDR3 is made up of 14 amino acids. CDR3 sequence (DNA): TGTGCCATCAGTGAGGAGGGGGACAGTAAAAAAGCTTTCTTT. This encodes CAISEEGDSKKAFF.

V is TRBV20-1 and J is TRBJ2-5; D is perhaps TRBD1 or TRBD2 (5 bases each). V was pared by 2 bases and J by 4 bases, with 20 bases between. This CDR3 is 16 amino acids long. Germline V gene sequence: CDR1 DFQATT, CDR2 SNEGSKA (reference sequence). The CDR3 is CSARRGPLLGGETQYF. The CDR3 nucleotides are TGCAGTGCTAGACGAGGGCCCCTCCTTGGGGGAGAGACCCAGTACTTC.

This clonotype has just a few counts. The gene calls are TRBV27 and TRBJ1-4; TRBD1 agrees at 8 bases. Germline V gene data show CDR1 as MNHEY and CDR2 as SMNVEV (reference sequence). Trimming took 4 bases from V and 3 from J; bases not matched to a gene: 4. This CDR3 contains 15 residues. The DNA for the CDR3 is TGTGCCAGCAGTTACGGACAGGGTGCTAATGAAAAACTGTTTTTT. Its protein is CASSYGQGANEKLFF.

This clonotype was detected many times. The rearrangement joins TRBV29-1 to TRBJ1-2; 7 nucleotides line up with TRBD1. The V segment lost 4 bases and the J segment 4 bases; nucleotides outside the gene matches: 6. The CDR3 has 13 residues. Germline assignment: CDR1 SQVTM and CDR2 ANQGSEA. The DNA of the CDR3 is TGCAGCGTTGGACAGGGAACCCTCTATGGCTACACCTTC. Translated: CSVGQGTLYGYTF.

V usage is TRBV7-3 and J usage is TRBJ2-1; D is unclear. Germline CDR1 and CDR2: SGHTA and FQGTGA. The CDR3 sequence is 17 residues long. The V end lost 1 base, the J end lost 2 bases, and 15 bases lay between the germline ends. Here the CDR3 reads CASSLSPATLPYNEQFF. The CDR3 DNA follows: TGTGCCAGCAGCTTAAGTCCCGCTACGCTTCCCTACAATGAGCAGTTCTTC.

The chain carries TRBV12-3 or TRBV12-4 and TRBJ2-1; no reliable D call. V shed 7 bases and J shed 8 bases, with 15 bases lying between them. The length of the CDR3 is 13 residues. The CDR3 sequence is CASTEQRWDEQFF. The CDR3 DNA reads as TGTGCCAGCACCGAACAGAGGTGGGATGAGCAGTTCTTC.

In its sample, this clonotype was seen a few times. The chain has TRBV7-3 and TRBJ2-1; 9 bases agree with TRBD1. The CDR3 consists of 15 residues. Germline CDR1 and CDR2: SGHTA and FQGTGA. V shed 4 bases and J 8 bases; nucleotides not matched to a gene: 9. Written as DNA, the CDR3 is TGTGCCAGCAGCTCAACCGGGACAGGGTGGTATGAGCAGTTCTTC. It codes for CASSSTGTGWYEQFF.

In its sample, this clonotype was seen many times. V usage is TRBV9 and J usage is TRBJ2-7, with 7 bases lining up with TRBD2. Germline CDR1 is SGDLS and CDR2 is YYNGEE. V was clipped by 4 bases and J by 6 bases; unmatched bases: 10. CDR3 size: 14 residues. The CDR3 loop is CASSTTSLQGEQYF. The CDR3 coding sequence is TGTGCCAGCAGCACGACTAGCCTTCAGGGCGAGCAGTACTTC.

This clonotype appeared a few times. V gene TRBV15 combines with J gene TRBJ2-5; TRBD2 aligns across 12 bases. The CDR3 runs 14 residues. V lost 3 bases to trimming and J lost 4 bases; unmatched junction nucleotides: 0. The germline V gene has CDR1 LNHNV and CDR2 YYDKDF (reference sequence). The CDR3 is CATSRGLAGETQYF. CDR3 nucleotides: TGTGCCACCAGCAGGGGACTAGCGGGAGAGACCCAGTACTTC.

This clonotype was counted at least ten times. The chain joins TRBV5-6 to TRBJ2-3; a possible D gene is TRBD2 (5 bases). Germline CDR1 and CDR2: SGHDT and YYEEEE. V lost 3 bases to trimming and J lost 3 bases, with 17 bases between them. The CDR3 totals 16 residues. The CDR3 DNA reads as TGTGCCAGCAGCTACTCCGACTACATGGGAACAGATACGCAGTATTTT. It encodes CASSYSDYMGTDTQYF.

The chain links TRBV19 to TRBJ2-7; 7 positions agree with TRBD1. The CDR3 runs to 15 residues. J lost 1 base, V lost 7 bases, and 10 bases had no gene match. Germline CDR1 LNHDA, CDR2 SQIVND (reference sequence). For the CDR3, the DNA is TGTGCCAGTACCAAACAGGGGAGCCCGTCCTACGAGCAGTACTTC. Its translation is CASTKQGSPSYEQYF.

There are many counts of this clonotype. V and J are TRBV29-1 and TRBJ2-3; D is unclear. The CDR3 contains 12 residues. The germline CDR1 and CDR2 sequences are SQVTM and ANQGSEA. Between the trimmed V and J ends, which lost 0 bases and 5 bases, there was a span of 6 bases. CDR3 nucleotide sequence: TGCAGCGTTGAAGATGGTAAAGATACGCAGTATTTT. It encodes CSVEDGKDTQYF.

This rearrangement joins TRBV28 to TRBJ2-7; a possible D gene is TRBD1 (7 bases). This CDR3 spans 16 amino acids. The V end lost 3 bases, the J end lost 1 base, and 16 bases lay between the germline ends. Germline CDR1 MDHEN, CDR2 SYDVKM. This CDR3 reads CASSFLAGGKSYEQYF. CDR3 sequence (DNA): TGTGCCAGCAGTTTCCTAGCAGGGGGGAAATCCTACGAGCAGTACTTC.

In this sample, this clonotype turned up many times. The chain has TRBV10-3 and TRBJ2-1; the match to TRBD2 covers 9 bases. V was clipped by 0 bases and J by 2 bases; unmatched bases: 2. This CDR3 region has 16 residues. Germline-derived CDR1 and CDR2 are ENHRY and SYGVKD. The CDR3: CAISESIAGAYNEQFF. CDR3 sequence (DNA): TGTGCCATCAGTGAGTCGATAGCGGGGGCCTACAATGAGCAGTTCTTC.

The chain uses TRBV2 and TRBJ1-4, with a possible D match to TRBD1 (5 bases). The V gene's germline CDR1 is SNHLY and CDR2 FYNNEI. V shed 5 bases and J shed 3 bases, with 10 bases lying between them. CDR3 length: 14 residues. CDR3 sequence reads: CASSWGLSNEKLFF. For the CDR3, the DNA is TGTGCCAGCAGTTGGGGACTCTCTAATGAAAAACTGTTTTTT.

This chain links TRBV11-2 with TRBJ2-1; 10 bases are shared with TRBD2. Germline CDR1 reads SGHAT; CDR2 reads FQNNGV. The length of the CDR3 is 19 residues. V lost 0 bases and J lost 2; bases outside the gene matches: 10. The CDR3: CASSLDPASGGRAYNEQFF. The CDR3 DNA sequence: TGTGCCAGCAGCTTAGATCCGGCTAGCGGGGGCCGCGCCTACAATGAGCAGTTCTTC.

The chain employs TRBV20-1 and TRBJ2-7; D might be TRBD2 (5 bases). CDR3 size: 13 residues. Trimming took 7 bases from V and 5 from J, leaving 18 bases between them. Germline-derived CDR1 and CDR2 are DFQATT and SNEGSKA (reference sequence). The CDR3 DNA reads TGCAGTGTTCAGAGGGTAGGTGGTAACGAGCAGTACTTC. Translated, it gives CSVQRVGGNEQYF.

This clonotype was counted a few times. The genes are TRBV3-1 and TRBJ1-2, with 8 bases matching TRBD1. Looked up from germline, CDR1 is LGHDT and CDR2 is YNNKEL (reference sequence). The CDR3 extends over 15 amino acids. V lost 2 bases to trimming and J lost 3 bases; unmatched junction nucleotides: 5. The CDR3 is CASSQTSGQDYGYTF. In DNA, the CDR3 is TGTGCCAGCAGCCAAACCTCGGGACAGGACTATGGCTACACCTTC.

The V and J genes are TRBV7-2 and TRBJ2-7; TRBD2 agrees at 9 bases. The V segment lost 4 bases and the J segment 4 bases; nucleotides outside the gene matches: 8. Germline CDR1 and CDR2: SGHTA and FQGNSA. The CDR3 length is 15 residues. The CDR3 sequence is CASSSSGRSEYEQYF. As DNA, the CDR3 is TGTGCCAGCAGCTCAAGCGGGAGGTCCGAGTACGAGCAGTACTTC. The full variable domain, in which reference TRBV7-2 and TRBJ2-7 provide the parts outside the CDR3, is GAGVSQSPSNKVTEKGKDVELRCDPISGHTALYWYRQSLGQGLEFLIYFQGNSAPDKSGLPSDRFSAERTGGSVSTLTIQRTQQEDSAVYLCASSSSGRSEYEQYFGPGTRLTVT.

This clonotype was picked up a small number of times. The rearrangement uses TRBV20-1 and TRBJ1-4; TRBD1 is a possible D gene (5 bases). Trimming cost V 6 bases and J 0 bases, with 11 bases left between them. The CDR3 runs to 14 residues. The germline V gene encodes CDR1 DFQATT and CDR2 SNEGSKA (reference sequence). Here the CDR3 reads CSARDFATNEKLFF. The DNA for the CDR3 is TGCAGTGCGCGGGACTTTGCAACTAATGAAAAACTGTTTTTT.

This clonotype was counted only a few times. The chain links TRBV27 to TRBJ2-7, with 9 bases matching TRBD1. V lost 8 bases and J lost 3; bases outside the gene matches: 5. The length of the CDR3 is 13 residues. Germline V gives CDR1 MNHEY, CDR2 SMNVEV (reference sequence). In DNA, the CDR3 is TGTGCCAGCCGTCTGACAGGGGGCTACGAGCAGTACTTC. Its protein is CASRLTGGYEQYF.

This clonotype was detected many times. Here the CDR3 reads CASSYSNQGHEQYF. As DNA, the CDR3 is TGTGCCAGCAGTTACTCGAACCAGGGTCACGAGCAGTACTTC. This sequence joins TRBV6-5 and TRBJ2-7, with D possibly being TRBD1 (5 bases). The CDR3 spans 14 residues. With 0 bases removed from V and 5 bases from J, the gap between germline ends came to 11 bases. Germline V CDR1 and CDR2: MNHEY, SVGAGI.

This clonotype has just a few counts. This chain links TRBV7-6 with TRBJ2-7; D remains ambiguous. The length of the CDR3 is 18 residues. Trimming removed 3 bases from V and 0 bases from J, with 21 bases in between. CDR1 and CDR2 from the germline V gene are SGHVS and FNYEAQ. CDR3 residues: CASSLPPVPLVGSYEQYF. CDR3 DNA sequence: TGTGCCAGCAGCTTGCCCCCTGTCCCCCTGGTCGGCTCCTACGAGCAGTACTTC.